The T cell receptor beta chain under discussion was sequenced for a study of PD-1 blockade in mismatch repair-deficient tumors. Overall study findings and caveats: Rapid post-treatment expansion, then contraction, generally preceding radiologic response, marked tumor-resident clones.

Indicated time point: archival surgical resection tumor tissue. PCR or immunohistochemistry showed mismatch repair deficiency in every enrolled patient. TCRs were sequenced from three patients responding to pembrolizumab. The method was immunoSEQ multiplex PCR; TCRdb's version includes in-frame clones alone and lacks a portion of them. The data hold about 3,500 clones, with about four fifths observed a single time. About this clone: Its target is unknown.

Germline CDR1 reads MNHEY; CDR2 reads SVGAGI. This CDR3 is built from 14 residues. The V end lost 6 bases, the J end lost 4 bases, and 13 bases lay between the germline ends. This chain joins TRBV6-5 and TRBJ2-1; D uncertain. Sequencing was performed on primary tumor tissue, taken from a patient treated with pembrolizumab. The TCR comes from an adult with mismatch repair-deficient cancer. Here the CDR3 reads CASRNYEPYNEQFF. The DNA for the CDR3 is TGTGCCAGCAGAAACTACGAACCTTACAATGAGCAGTTCTTC.